The entry below gives a single TCR beta chain sequence along with its context. Its antigen is as yet unknown. An end of the junction differs from the germline gene, which may be a read error. The sample comes from a study of tumor and adjacent non-tumor tissue in lung cancer. Study context: The cohort had around twelve adenocarcinoma, a couple of squamous cell and 1 small cell patients. General study results and limits: Tumor tissue had significantly higher TCR diversity than normal lung. Top 100 clones took a larger repertoire share in normal lung.

The library came from three nested PCR rounds adapted from ARM-PCR protocols. TCRdb recomputed calls from the multiplex PCR reads with MiXCR, one row per CDR3 protein. The data show fewer than 85,000 distinct CDR3 sequences, around 86% seen once. No cell sorting was done before RNA was extracted from the tissue. Donors were chemotherapy-naive, newly diagnosed lung cancer surgical patients in China, August–late 2014. The V gene's germline CDR1 is SGHVS and CDR2 FQNEAQ. The CDR3 is 18 residues long. The source is a woman aged 45-59 years with non-small cell lung cancer. The sequenced material came from lung tumor tissue. The rearrangement joins TRBV7-8 to TRBJ2-1, with D tentatively TRBD1 (7 bases). CDR3 protein: CASSSLAAGQRSYNEPFF. The CDR3 DNA reads as TGTGCCAGCAGCTCGCTAGCTGCGGGACAGAGATCCTACAATGAGCCGTTCTTC.